The clone carrying this T cell receptor (beta chain) was seen a few times. The antigen remains undetermined. The sequenced template was cDNA made from the entire isolated RNA. Profiling relied on immunoSEQ multiplex PCR, and the TCRdb table lists in-frame clones only, not all of them. The sample yields 130,000 to 150,000 clones, 6.9% seen once. This CDR3 is built from 11 residues. Germline CDR1 and CDR2: MDHEN and SYDVKM. Trimming pared 0 bases from V and 15 bases from J, leaving 9 bases between. The single heparinised draw taken from each donor contained approximately 120 mL of blood on average. Markers CD45RO/CCR7/CD25/CD127/CD95/CD27 served to sort CD4+ naive, central memory, regulatory and stem cell-like memory cells. The entry originates in a study of beta chain features in type 1 diabetes. Study findings and constraints: PCR, the amplification step, might favor shorter templates, equally in patients and controls.

The source material was central memory CD4+ T cells from blood. This clonotype was sampled from a woman aged 25 to 45 in good health. This chain joins TRBV28 and TRBJ2-1; possible D gene TRBD1, 5 bases. The CDR3 here is CASSLWDMMFF. CDR3 DNA: TGTGCCAGCAGTTTATGGGACATGATGTTCTTC.